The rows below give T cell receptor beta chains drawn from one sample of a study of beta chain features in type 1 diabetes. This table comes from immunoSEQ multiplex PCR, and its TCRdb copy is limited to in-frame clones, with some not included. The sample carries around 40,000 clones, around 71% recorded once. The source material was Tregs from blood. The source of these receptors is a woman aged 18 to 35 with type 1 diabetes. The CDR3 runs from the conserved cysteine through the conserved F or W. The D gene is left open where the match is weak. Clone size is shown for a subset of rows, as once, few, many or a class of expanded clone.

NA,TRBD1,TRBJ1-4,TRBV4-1,TGCGCCAGCAGCCGATTGTCCGGGACAGTGAGGGATGAAAAACTGTTTTTT,CASSRLSGTVRDEKLFF
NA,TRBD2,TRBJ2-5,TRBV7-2,TGTGCCAGCAGCCCTGGACTAGCGGGGCTGTACTTC,CASSPGLAGLYF
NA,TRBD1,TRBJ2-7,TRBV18,TGTGCCAGCTCACCGGGACAGGAAATTAGGGAGCAGTACTTC,CASSPGQEIREQYF
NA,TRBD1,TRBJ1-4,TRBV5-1,TGCGCCAGCAGCTCTCAGGGGGTTGAAGAAAAACTGTTTTTT,CASSSQGVEEKLFF
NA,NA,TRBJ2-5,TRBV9,TGTGCCAGCAGCGTAGCGGGATTGGAGACCCAGTACTTC,CASSVAGLETQYF
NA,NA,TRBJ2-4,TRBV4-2,TGTGCCAGCAGCCGCCCGGGAAGTGAAAACATTCAGTACTTC,CASSRPGSENIQYF
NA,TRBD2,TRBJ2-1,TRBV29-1,TGCAGCGTAAGACTAGCGGGGGGCTACAATGAGCAGTTCTTC,CSVRLAGGYNEQFF
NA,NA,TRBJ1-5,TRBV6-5,TGTGCCAGCAGTTTCCGGGGAGGCAATCAGCCCCAGCATTTT,CASSFRGGNQPQHF
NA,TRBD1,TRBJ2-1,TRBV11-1,TGTGCCAGCAGCACCGACAGGGAGAATGAGCAGTTCTTC,CASSTDRENEQFF
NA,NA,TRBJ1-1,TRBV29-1,TGCAGCGTTGTAAACAGGCTGTACACTGCAGCTTTCTTT,CSVVNRLYTAAFF
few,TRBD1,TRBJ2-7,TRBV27,TGTGCCAGCAGTTATTCACGACAGGGTGGCTACGAGCAGTACTTC,CASSYSRQGGYEQYF
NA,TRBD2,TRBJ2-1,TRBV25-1,TGTGCCAGCAGCCCTAGACTAGCGAACAATGAGCAGTTCTTC,CASSPRLANNEQFF
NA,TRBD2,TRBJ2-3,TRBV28,TGTGCCAGCAGTCCCCCCCTAGCGGGAGTGTCCTTCCGCACAGATACGCAGTATTTT,CASSPPLAGVSFRTDTQYF
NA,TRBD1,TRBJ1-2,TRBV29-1,TGCAGCGTTGATTGGACAGGGGAATATGGCTACACCTTC,CSVDWTGEYGYTF
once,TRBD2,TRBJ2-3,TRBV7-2,TGTGCCAGCAGCCCGAGTCCGGGACTAGGACCAGATACGCAGTATTTT,CASSPSPGLGPDTQYF
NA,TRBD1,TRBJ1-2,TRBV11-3,TGTGCCAGCAGCTTACAGGGGGCGAACTATGGCTACACCTTC,CASSLQGANYGYTF
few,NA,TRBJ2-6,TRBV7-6,TGTGCCAGCTCCCGAGAGGGTTGGGGCTCTGGGGCCAACGTCCTGACTTTC,CASSREGWGSGANVLTF
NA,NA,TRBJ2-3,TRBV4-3,TGCGCCAGCAGCCAAGGGGGCATCCGTTTTAGCACAGATACGCAGTATTTT,CASSQGGIRFSTDTQYF
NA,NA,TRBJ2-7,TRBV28,TGTGCCAGCAGACGGTTACCAGGGATCTCCTACGAGCAGTACTTC,CASRRLPGISYEQYF
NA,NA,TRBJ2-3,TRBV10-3,TGTGCCATGAGCGGACCTGGCACAGATACGCAGTATTTT,CAMSGPGTDTQYF
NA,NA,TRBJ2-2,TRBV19,TGTGCCAGTAGTATTATGGCGGTCGGCACCGGGGAGCTGTTTTTT,CASSIMAVGTGELFF
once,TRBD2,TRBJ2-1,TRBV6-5,TGTGCCAGCAGTTACTCGCGGACTAGCGCCTACAATGAGCAGTTCTTC,CASSYSRTSAYNEQFF
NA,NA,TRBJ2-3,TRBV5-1,TGCGCCAGCAGCCCCGTTGGGAAGAGGGGCACAGATACGCAGTATTTT,CASSPVGKRGTDTQYF
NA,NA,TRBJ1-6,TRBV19,TGTGCCAGCAATTCGGGGTCCTATAATTCACCCCTCCACTTT,CASNSGSYNSPLHF
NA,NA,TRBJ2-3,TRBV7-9,TGTGCCAGCAGCTTAGCGTCGAGTAGCGCTAGCACAGATACGCAGTATTTT,CASSLASSSASTDTQYF
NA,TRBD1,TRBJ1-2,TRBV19,TGTGCCAGTTGGGACAGAGCCTATGGCTACACCTTC,CASWDRAYGYTF
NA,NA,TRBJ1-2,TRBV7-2,TGTGCCAGCAGCTTAGCGAGGATATCGTTGACTAACTATGGCTACACCTTC,CASSLARISLTNYGYTF
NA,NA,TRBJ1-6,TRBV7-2,TGTGCCAGCAGCTTAATGACAGGCAATTCACCCCTCCACTTT,CASSLMTGNSPLHF
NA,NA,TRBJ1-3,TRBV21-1,TGTGCCAGCAGCAAAGCCCTCGACAGCTCCAGCTCTGGAAACACCATATATTTT,CASSKALDSSSSGNTIYF
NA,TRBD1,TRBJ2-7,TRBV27,TGTGCCAGCAGTCCCACCCGGGACAGGGGCCCCTACGAGCAGTACTTC,CASSPTRDRGPYEQYF
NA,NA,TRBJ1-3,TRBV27,TGTGCCAGCAGTTTATCGGCAGGGAACACCATATATTTT,CASSLSAGNTIYF
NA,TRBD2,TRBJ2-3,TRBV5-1,TGCGCCAGCAGAAGGGGACTAGCGGGAGAAAAGAGGACAGATACGCAGTATTTT,CASRRGLAGEKRTDTQYF
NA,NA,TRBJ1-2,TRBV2,TGTGCCAGCCACCGGGAAAGGAATCGACATGGCTACACCTTC,CASHRERNRHGYTF
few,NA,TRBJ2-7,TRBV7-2,TGTGCCAGCAGCTTATCCAGCGCGGGTTACTACGAGCAGTACTTC,CASSLSSAGYYEQYF
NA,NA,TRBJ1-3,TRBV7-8,TGTGCCAGCAGCTCACCCTGGACCCACCCGAGGGACACCATATATTTT,CASSSPWTHPRDTIYF
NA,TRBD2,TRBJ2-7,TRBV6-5,TGTGCCAGCAGTTACTCCGGGACTAGGGGCTACGAGCAGTACTTC,CASSYSGTRGYEQYF
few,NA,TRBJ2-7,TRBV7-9,TGTGCCAGCAGCCCTATCTACGAGCAGTACTTC,CASSPIYEQYF